This is a list of T cell receptor beta chains from one sample in a study of blood T cell repertoires in COVID-19. Using immunoSEQ multiplex PCR, the repertoire was profiled, and TCRdb retains in-frame clones only, with some absent. The table records about 45,000 clones, about nine tenths of them present only once. Sequencing input: peripheral blood. The origin of the receptors is a human donor in a cohort sampled during active COVID-19. CDR3s include the opening cysteine and the closing phenylalanine or tryptophan. The D gene is left open where the match is weak. Clone size is not always given. Where it is, it says once, few, many or a class for expanded clones.

TRBV7-2	TRBJ2-1	TRBD1	NA	TGTGCCAGCAGCTATTTTGCTGGCGGGACAGGGAGGGATGAGCAGTTCTTC	CASSYFAGGTGRDEQFF
TRBV7-2	TRBJ2-7	NA	NA	TGTGCCAGCAGCCGGGGGGCGGCCGAGCAGTACTTC	CASSRGAAEQYF
TRBV18	TRBJ2-7	TRBD2	NA	TGTGCCAGCTCACCAGGCCAGCGGGGGGCCTACGAGCAGTACTTC	CASSPGQRGAYEQYF
TRBV4-3	TRBJ1-2	TRBD1	once	TGCGCCAGCAGCCAAGATGTAGGGGGCGGCTATGGCTACACCTTC	CASSQDVGGGYGYTF
TRBV7-9	TRBJ1-4	TRBD1	NA	TGTGCCAGCAGCTTGACAGGGGAAGAAAAACTGTTTTTT	CASSLTGEEKLFF
TRBV6-1	TRBJ2-3	TRBD1	NA	TGTGCCAGCAGTGAAGCCCGGACAGGGGGAGATACGCAGTATTTT	CASSEARTGGDTQYF
TRBV6-5	TRBJ2-2	NA	NA	TGTGCCAGCAGGCCCCAGGGGGGATCCGGGGAGCTGTTTTTT	CASRPQGGSGELFF
TRBV7-2	TRBJ1-5	NA	NA	TGTGCCAGCAGCCTACAGGAGAATCAGCCCCAGCATTTT	CASSLQENQPQHF
TRBV19	TRBJ1-4	NA	NA	TGTGCCAGTAGTATCGACACTGCAACTAATGAAAAACTGTTTTTT	CASSIDTATNEKLFF
TRBV4-1	TRBJ1-4	NA	NA	TGCGCCAGCAGCCGGGTCGGGGAGTGGGAAAAACTGTTTTTT	CASSRVGEWEKLFF
TRBV10-3	TRBJ2-7	NA	NA	TGTGCCATTGGCCCAGCGGCGAGCTACGAGCAGTACTTC	CAIGPAASYEQYF
TRBV6-5	TRBJ1-1	NA	few	TGTGCCAGCAGTTACACCAGGGTCGTGGACACTGAAGCTTTCTTT	CASSYTRVVDTEAFF
TRBV5-6	TRBJ1-4	NA	NA	TGTGCCAGCAGCCGAGAACCGGAGATTACTAATGAAAAACTGTTTTTT	CASSREPEITNEKLFF
TRBV7-2	TRBJ1-2	TRBD1	NA	TGTGCCAGCAGTTGGACAGGGGGGAACTATGGCTACACCTTC	CASSWTGGNYGYTF
TRBV11-2	TRBJ2-7	NA	NA	TGTGCCAGCAGCTTAGATCGGTGGGGCCATCAAAGCTCCTACGAGCAGTACTTC	CASSLDRWGHQSSYEQYF
TRBV6-6	TRBJ1-2	TRBD1	NA	TGTGCCAGCAGTTTCGGGGACAGGGGCAATGGCTACACCTTC	CASSFGDRGNGYTF
TRBV6-6	TRBJ1-2	NA	once	TGTGCCAGCAGACCTTCGGGCGCGGGCTATGGCTACACCTTC	CASRPSGAGYGYTF
TRBV28	TRBJ2-7	TRBD2	medium-sized	TGTGCCAGCAGTAAAGCGGGGGGCCCCTACGAGCAGTACTTC	CASSKAGGPYEQYF
TRBV7-9	TRBJ1-1	NA	once	TGTGCCAGCAGCTTAGGGACATTTGAAGCTTTCTTT	CASSLGTFEAFF
TRBV6-2/TRBV6-3	TRBJ1-5	TRBD1	NA	TGTGCCAGCAGTAGGTGGACAGGGGACGGGGCCTATAGCAATCAGCCCCAGCATTTT	CASSRWTGDGAYSNQPQHF
TRBV6-5	TRBJ1-1	NA	NA	TGTGCCAGCAGTTGGAGGAGAAACACTGAAGCTTTCTTT	CASSWRRNTEAFF
TRBV12-5	TRBJ1-1	NA	NA	TGTGCTAGTGAGCTGAACACTGAAGCTTTCTTT	CASELNTEAFF
TRBV19	TRBJ2-7	NA	NA	TGTGCCAGTAGTCCAGACAGGATAGCCTACGAGCAGTACTTC	CASSPDRIAYEQYF
TRBV9	TRBJ2-5	TRBD2	NA	TGTGCCAGCAGCCTGAGACTAGCGGGGGACCAAGAGACCCAGTACTTC	CASSLRLAGDQETQYF
TRBV11-2	TRBJ1-3	NA	NA	TGTGCCAGCAGCTTAGGCGGGGGGGCCTTATCGTCCTCTGGAAACACCATATATTTT	CASSLGGGALSSSGNTIYF
TRBV29-1	TRBJ2-6	NA	NA	TGCAGCGTTGAAGTGGGGGGTTACGGGGCCAACGTCCTGACTTTC	CSVEVGGYGANVLTF
TRBV27	TRBJ1-6	TRBD1	NA	TGTGCCAGCAGCGGACAGGGAGATTCACCCCTCCACTTT	CASSGQGDSPLHF
TRBV5-6	TRBJ1-2	NA	NA	TGTGCCAGCAGCTTGTTTTTAGGACAAGCTAACTATGGCTACACCTTC	CASSLFLGQANYGYTF
TRBV4-3	TRBJ1-6	NA	NA	TGCGCCAGCAGCCAAGTCGGGGAGCTGGGATCACCCCTCCACTTT	CASSQVGELGSPLHF
TRBV18	TRBJ2-7	TRBD1	NA	TGTGCCAGCTCACCCGGACAGGGGGACGAGCAGTACTTC	CASSPGQGDEQYF
TRBV27	TRBJ2-7	TRBD1	once	TGTGCCAGCAGTTGGGGAGCCTGGGTAGACAGGGACGAAAGTTTGGTCCCTAAATCCGAGCAGTACTTC	CASSWGAWVDRDESLVPKSEQYF
TRBV10-3	TRBJ2-7	TRBD1	NA	TGTGCCATCAGTGAGGGACAGGACTCCTACGAGCAGTACTTC	CAISEGQDSYEQYF
TRBV19	TRBJ1-5	TRBD1	NA	TGTGCCAGTAGTATCGCGGGACAGGGAGGTCAGCCCCAGCATTTT	CASSIAGQGGQPQHF
TRBV6-5	TRBJ2-1	TRBD2	NA	TGTGCCAGCAGCGGACTAGCGGGGGGGAATGAGCAGTTCTTC	CASSGLAGGNEQFF
TRBV24-1	TRBJ2-7	NA	few	TGTGCCACCAGTGACAGAAAGAACTCCTACGAGCAGTACTTC	CATSDRKNSYEQYF
TRBV19	TRBJ2-7	NA	once	TGTGCCAGTAGTATAAGTCCCGGGACACTTTACGAGCAGTACTTC	CASSISPGTLYEQYF
TRBV19	TRBJ1-5	NA	once	TGTGCCAGTAGTATTATGGCAGGGGATCAGCCCCAGCATTTT	CASSIMAGDQPQHF
TRBV4-3	TRBJ1-5	NA	NA	TGCGCCAGCAGTCCGGGACACTATAGCAATCAGCCCCAGCATTTT	CASSPGHYSNQPQHF
TRBV4-2	TRBJ1-1	NA	few	TGTGCCAGCAGCCAAGGGGCCCACACTGAAGCTTTCTTT	CASSQGAHTEAFF
TRBV7-9	TRBJ1-2	NA	NA	TGTGCCAGCAGCTTAGACGGAGGGGTCGATGGCTACACCTTC	CASSLDGGVDGYTF